These T cell receptor beta chains were read from a single sample in a study of Ad26.COV2.S vaccination and SARS-CoV-2 variants. Sequencing was performed with immunoSEQ multiplex PCR; in TCRdb, only in-frame clones are kept and a portion is missing. The sample has around 240,000 clones; 88% are singletons. This specimen consisted of peripheral blood, obtained in a trial of Ad26.COV2.S vaccine versus placebo. These receptors all stem from a person aged 18-65 years who received the Ad26.COV2.S COVID-19 vaccine or a placebo. Both conserved end residues are part of each CDR3. Each record gives: J gene, V gene, clone size, D gene, CDR3 DNA, CDR3 protein. A D gene is named only where the DNA matches it firmly. Not every row has a clone size; where given, it reads once, few, many or a size class.

>TRBJ2-7|TRBV10-2|.|.
TGCGCCAGCAGTGAGTACGAGCAGTACTTC
CASSEYEQYF
>TRBJ2-1|TRBV9|.|.
TGTGCCAGCAGCTCACGGGACTTACGACGAGGCAATGAGCAGTTCTTC
CASSSRDLRRGNEQFF
>TRBJ1-2|TRBV10-3|many|.
TGTGCCATCAGGATGCCCGGGCAGGGAAATGGCTACACCTTC
CAIRMPGQGNGYTF
>TRBJ2-6|TRBV27|.|.
TGTGCCAGCAGTTTGTCTGGGGTCGGGGCCAACGTCCTGACTTTC
CASSLSGVGANVLTF
>TRBJ2-7|TRBV28|.|TRBD1
TGTGCCAGCAGCAGAGTAACCGGGACAGGGTTCCACGAGCAGTACTTC
CASSRVTGTGFHEQYF
>TRBJ1-1|TRBV19|.|.
TGTGCCAGTAGCTATAACATGAACACTGAAGCTTTCTTT
CASSYNMNTEAFF
>TRBJ1-2|TRBV5-1|.|TRBD1
TGCGCCAGCAGCTTAGGACAGGGTTCGGATGGCTACACCTTC
CASSLGQGSDGYTF
>TRBJ1-3|TRBV9|.|TRBD1
TGTGCCAGCAGCGCCAGGGGGTCGCTTGGAAACACCATATATTTT
CASSARGSLGNTIYF
>TRBJ1-5|TRBV28|.|.
TGTGCCAGCAGTTTTCCAGGGAATAGCAATCAGCCCCAGCATTTT
CASSFPGNSNQPQHF
>TRBJ1-3|TRBV6-6|.|.
TGTGCCAGCACGGTAGGGATTGGAAACACCATATATTTT
CASTVGIGNTIYF
>TRBJ2-2|TRBV6-4|.|.
TGTGCCAGCAGTGATGTGCTTGGCGGGGAGCTGTTTTTT
CASSDVLGGELFF
>TRBJ2-7|TRBV6-2/TRBV6-3|.|.
TGTGCCAGCACCCCCCTGACCGAATTATACGAGCAGTACTTC
CASTPLTELYEQYF
>TRBJ1-5|TRBV20-1|.|TRBD1
TGCAGTGCTAGTCGAGGGGGCGCGGGTCAGCCCCAGCATTTT
CSASRGGAGQPQHF
>TRBJ2-5|TRBV28|.|.
TGTGCCAGCATAGGGCCGGAGACCCAGTACTTC
CASIGPETQYF
>TRBJ2-1|TRBV5-6|.|.
TGTGCCAGCAGTGGGGGTAACGGGACGGTTCCCTACAATGAGCAGTTCTTC
CASSGGNGTVPYNEQFF
>TRBJ2-2|TRBV7-9|.|.
TGTGCCAGCAGCTTAGGACTTACCAGCGGATCGAACACCGGGGAGCTGTTTTTT
CASSLGLTSGSNTGELFF
>TRBJ1-4|TRBV7-2|.|.
TGTGCCAGCAGATTGGGGGGTGAGCTGTTTTTT
CASRLGGELFF
>TRBJ2-1|TRBV9|.|TRBD2
TGTGCCAGCAGCGCTACACTAGCGGCCTCCTACAATGAGCAGTTCTTC
CASSATLAASYNEQFF
>TRBJ2-7|TRBV5-5|.|.
TGTGCCAGCAGCTTGGCCAGGATCCAGAACGAGCAGTACTTC
CASSLARIQNEQYF
>TRBJ2-7|TRBV5-1|.|TRBD2
TGCGCCAGCAGCTGGGGACTAGCGGGAGGGTACTCCTACGAGCAGTACTTC
CASSWGLAGGYSYEQYF
>TRBJ2-7|TRBV25-1|medium-sized|.
TGTGCCAGCAGTGGGGGAAGGAAATCCTACGAGCAGTACTTC
CASSGGRKSYEQYF
>TRBJ2-7|TRBV27|once|.
TGTGCCAGCAGTTTACGTGCCGCGTCCTACGAGCAGTACTTC
CASSLRAASYEQYF
>TRBJ1-1|TRBV6-5|.|.
TGTGCCAGCCGCCCGGGCGGGGGCTACACTGAAGCTTTCTTT
CASRPGGGYTEAFF
>TRBJ2-7|TRBV4-3|.|.
TGCGCCAGCAGCCAAGATCGAGCCAGCCTCTACGAGCAGTACTTC
CASSQDRASLYEQYF
>TRBJ1-2|TRBV4-3|.|.
TGCGCCAGCAGCCAAGAAGAGGGGGAGGGAGAGACTTATGGCTACACCTTC
CASSQEEGEGETYGYTF
>TRBJ2-4|TRBV7-2|.|TRBD2
TGTGCCAGCAGCTTAGACGGGACTAGTTTGAACATTCAGTACTTC
CASSLDGTSLNIQYF
>TRBJ2-2|TRBV30|.|TRBD1
TGTGCCAGCTCAGCAACAGGGGGCCAGAACACCGGGGAGCTGTTTTTT
CASSATGGQNTGELFF
>TRBJ2-1|TRBV5-1|.|.
TGCGCCAGCAGCTTGGAAGGGGGGAGAACGTACAATGAGCAGTTCTTC
CASSLEGGRTYNEQFF
>TRBJ2-7|TRBV18|.|TRBD1
TGTGCCAGCTCCCGTGCCGGGACAGGGGGCCTCTACGAGCAGTACTTC
CASSRAGTGGLYEQYF
>TRBJ2-7|TRBV5-1|.|TRBD2
TGCGCCAGCAGCGAATCTAGCGGGAGCTTCTACGAGCAGTACTTC
CASSESSGSFYEQYF
>TRBJ1-5|TRBV4-3|once|.
TGCGCCAGCAGCCAAGATTTCAGTAGCAATCAGCCCCAGCATTTT
CASSQDFSSNQPQHF
>TRBJ2-1|TRBV7-2|few|TRBD2
TGTGCCAGCAGCTCCCGACTAGCGATCAATGAGCAGTTCTTC
CASSSRLAINEQFF
>TRBJ1-4|TRBV5-5|.|.
TGTGCCAGCAGCTTGCCCCTAGCCAGGGGTTCTAATGAAAAACTGTTTTTT
CASSLPLARGSNEKLFF
>TRBJ2-7|TRBV18|once|.
TGTGCCAGCTCACCACCCGGAGGGGGGCCTACCGAATTCGAGCAGTACTTC
CASSPPGGGPTEFEQYF
>TRBJ2-2|TRBV5-6|few|.
TGTGCCAGCAGCAACCTCGGGGGTGTGAACACCGGGGAGCTGTTTTTT
CASSNLGGVNTGELFF
>TRBJ2-2|TRBV7-2|.|.
TGTGCCAGCAGCCCCCAGAACACCGGGGAGCTGTTTTTT
CASSPQNTGELFF
>TRBJ2-2|TRBV4-2|.|.
TGTGCCAGCAGCCAAAGGGACACCGGGGAGCTGTTTTTT
CASSQRDTGELFF
>TRBJ1-1|TRBV28|.|TRBD1
TGTGCCAGCAGTTTGCCGGGACAGCCCAACACTGAAGCTTTCTTT
CASSLPGQPNTEAFF
>TRBJ2-7|TRBV7-8|.|.
TGTGCCAGCAGCCCGGGACGGACCCCCTACGAGCAGTACTTC
CASSPGRTPYEQYF
>TRBJ2-5|TRBV6-5|.|.
TGTGCCAGCAGGACTAGTTTAGAGACCCAGTACTTC
CASRTSLETQYF
>TRBJ2-7|TRBV10-3|.|TRBD2
TGTGCCATCAGTGTAGCTAGCGGGAGAGTTAGTAACTACGAGCAGTACTTC
CAISVASGRVSNYEQYF
>TRBJ2-7|TRBV9|few|TRBD1
TGTGCCAGCAGCGTAGGGACAGGAGCCTACGAGCAGTACTTC
CASSVGTGAYEQYF
>TRBJ1-4|TRBV4-2|.|.
TGTGCCAGCAGCCAAGAAGAAGGGGGGTCCCAAGGGGAAAAACTGTTTTTT
CASSQEEGGSQGEKLFF
>TRBJ2-7|TRBV11-2|once|.
TGTGCCAGCAGCCCTGCTCCTCCCAGGCAGCAGTACTTC
CASSPAPPRQQYF
>TRBJ2-6|TRBV5-1|.|.
TGCGCCAGCAGCAACATTAAGACAGGAATCTCTGGGGCCAACGTCCTGACTTTC
CASSNIKTGISGANVLTF
>TRBJ1-2|TRBV9|.|.
TGTGCCAGCAGCGCCGGGCCCTCCCTAAACTATGGCTACACCTTC
CASSAGPSLNYGYTF